One sample yielded the 10 T cell receptor beta chains listed below, sequenced in a study of monozygotic twins with inflammatory bowel disease. TCRdb reanalyzed the 5' RACE reads, giving one entry per CDR3 protein sequence and no DNA. This listing includes a few hundred thousand distinct CDR3 sequences. Source material: blood. All receptors come from a human donor with ulcerative colitis or Crohn's disease, or a healthy co-twin of an affected twin (not recorded which).

The chain couples TRBV30 to TRBJ1-2. Germline CDR1 reads GTSNPN; CDR2 reads SVGIG (reference sequence). The CDR3 consists of 14 residues. The CDR3 protein is CAWSGNNPNYGYTF.

V and J are TRBV15 and TRBJ2-7; the D call of TRBD1 rests on TCRdb alone, since no DNA is present to check it. This CDR3 is built from 14 residues. The germline gives CDR1 LNHNV, CDR2 YYDKDF (reference sequence). This chain's CDR3 is CATSRDRGEYEQYF.

This chain uses TRBV5-1 with TRBJ2-1; TCRdb's D gene call, TRBD1, goes unchecked for lack of DNA. The CDR3 totals 16 residues. Looked up from germline, CDR1 is SGHRS and CDR2 is YFSETQ. This chain's CDR3 is CASSGVDRGQYNEQFF.

The CDR3 spells CASSQDQGQGNTGELFF. The chain has TRBV4-2 and TRBJ2-2; the TCRdb D gene call, TRBD1, has no DNA to confirm it. Germline V gene data show CDR1 as LGHNA and CDR2 as YNFKEQ. CDR3 length: 17 residues.

V usage is TRBV23-1 and J usage is TRBJ2-5; there is no DNA to check the TCRdb D call of TRBD1. TRBV23-1 is classed as an ORF, of uncertain function. There are 11 residues in the CDR3. CDR3 amino acids: CASNWTVAQYF.

The chain couples TRBV11-3 to TRBJ1-3; TCRdb picks TRBD1, but there is no DNA to check that call. Germline loops: CDR1 SGHNT, CDR2 YENEEA. This CDR3 spans 22 amino acids. CDR3 sequence reads: CASSLVGQGLQDGSPSGNTIYF.

The rearrangement joins TRBV7-2 to TRBJ1-6; absent DNA, TCRdb's TRBD1 call cannot be checked. This CDR3 is 16 amino acids long. CDR1 is SGHTA, CDR2 FQGNSA, per germline. The CDR3 loop is CASSPRQTTYNSPLHF.

This chain joins TRBV6-5 and TRBJ2-1. Germline assignment: CDR1 MNHEY and CDR2 SVGAGI. The CDR3 runs 15 residues. CDR3 protein: CASSYGSLLYNEQFF.

The V gene is TRBV30, the J gene TRBJ2-1; no DNA is available, so the TRBD1 call from TCRdb remains unchecked. This CDR3 region has 16 residues. The germline CDR1 and CDR2 sequences are GTSNPN and SVGIG (reference sequence). The CDR3 spells CAWETPGQGSYNEQFF.

J is TRBJ2-5 and V is TRBV7-3; the D call of TRBD1 rests on TCRdb alone, since no DNA is present to check it. This CDR3 contains 14 residues. The V gene's germline CDR1 is SGHTA and CDR2 FQGTGA. The chain's CDR3 is CASSLSGGVETQYF.